The present T cell receptor (beta chain) was sequenced within a study of T cells in Graves' hyperthyroidism and ophthalmopathy. General study results and limits: Blood shared most expanded thyroid clonotypes above 0.001. Ophthalmopathy was distinguished from stable hyperthyroidism by 13 V-J signatures.

The germline CDR1 and CDR2 sequences are MNHEY and SVGEGT. The ends were cut back, 1 base at V and 5 bases at J, with 17 bases in the middle. The CDR3 totals 16 residues. Amplified TCR beta CDR3 regions came from RNA transcripts. Carried out on the TCR CDR3, a first-round RT-PCR used the HTBI primer set. TCRdb reprocessed the multiplex PCR reads via MiXCR and lists one record per CDR3 protein. The sample carries about 520,000 distinct CDR3 sequences, approximately 25% recorded once. At least 3 on the Clinical Activity Score was recorded for ophthalmopathy patients, who also had NOSPECS grade at least 4 and duration under 3 months. Extraction of PBMCs used roughly 9.3 ml of fresh peripheral blood. On this clonotype itself: What it recognizes is unknown.

This receptor was identified in a woman aged 25 to 39 with Graves' ophthalmopathy. The chain carries TRBV6-2 or TRBV6-3 and TRBJ1-1, with D perhaps matching TRBD1 (5 bases). The sample taken for sequencing was blood. This CDR3 is CASSYYHPGPGTEAFF. DNA for the CDR3: TGTGCCAGCAGTTACTACCATCCGGGGCCGGGGACTGAAGCTTTCTTT.